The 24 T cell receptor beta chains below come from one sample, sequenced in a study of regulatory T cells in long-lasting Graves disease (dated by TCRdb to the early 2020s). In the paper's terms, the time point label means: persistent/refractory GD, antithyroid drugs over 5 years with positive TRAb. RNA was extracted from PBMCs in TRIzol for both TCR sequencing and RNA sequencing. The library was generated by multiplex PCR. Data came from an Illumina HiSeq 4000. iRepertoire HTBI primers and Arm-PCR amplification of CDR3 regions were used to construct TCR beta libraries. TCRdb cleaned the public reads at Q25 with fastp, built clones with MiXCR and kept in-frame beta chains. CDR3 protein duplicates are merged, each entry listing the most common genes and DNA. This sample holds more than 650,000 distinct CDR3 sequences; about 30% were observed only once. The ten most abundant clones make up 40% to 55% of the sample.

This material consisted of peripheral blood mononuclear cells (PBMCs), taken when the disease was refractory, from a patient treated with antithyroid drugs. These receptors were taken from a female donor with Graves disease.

DNA of the CDR3: TGTGCCACCAGTGATTTTGGGGGCCCCGGGAGTTTTGATGAGCAGTTCTTC. Translating gives CATSDFGGPGSFDEQFF. The V gene is TRBV24-1, the J gene TRBJ2-4, with D possibly called TRBD1 or TRBD2 (6 bases each). Judging by the DNA end, TRBJ2-1 fits better; the J call may be wrong. The CDR3 extends over 17 amino acids. Germline V CDR1 and CDR2: KGHDR, SFDVKD.

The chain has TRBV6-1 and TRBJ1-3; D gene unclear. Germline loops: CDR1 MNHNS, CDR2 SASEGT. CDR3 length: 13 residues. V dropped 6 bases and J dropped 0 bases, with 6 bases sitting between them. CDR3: CASSRISGNTIYF. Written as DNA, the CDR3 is TGTGCCAGCAGCCGGATCTCTGGAAACACCATATATTTT.

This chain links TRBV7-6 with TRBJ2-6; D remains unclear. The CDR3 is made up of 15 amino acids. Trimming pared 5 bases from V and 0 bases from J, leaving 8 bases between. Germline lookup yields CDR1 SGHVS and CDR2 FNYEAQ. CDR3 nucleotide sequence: TGTGCCAGCAGCCACCGACCCTCTGGGGCCAACGTCCTGACTTTC. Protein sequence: CASSHRPSGANVLTF.

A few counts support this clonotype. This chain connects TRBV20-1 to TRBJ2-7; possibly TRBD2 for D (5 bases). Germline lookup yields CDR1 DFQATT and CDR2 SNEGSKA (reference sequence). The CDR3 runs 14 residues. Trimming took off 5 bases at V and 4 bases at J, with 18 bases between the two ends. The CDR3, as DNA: TGCAGTGCTGGACGGGGTGATGTAGATTACGAGCAGTACTTC. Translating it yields CSAGRGDVDYEQYF.

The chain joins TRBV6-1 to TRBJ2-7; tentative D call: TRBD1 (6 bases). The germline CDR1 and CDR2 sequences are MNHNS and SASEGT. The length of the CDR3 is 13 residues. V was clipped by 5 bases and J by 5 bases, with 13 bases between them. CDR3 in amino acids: CASSRRGRDEQYF. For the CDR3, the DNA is TGTGCCAGCAGTCGCAGGGGCAGGGACGAGCAGTACTTC.

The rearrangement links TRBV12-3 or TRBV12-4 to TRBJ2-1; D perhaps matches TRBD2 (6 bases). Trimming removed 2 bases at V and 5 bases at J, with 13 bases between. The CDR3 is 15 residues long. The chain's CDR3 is CASSLNRLANNEQFF. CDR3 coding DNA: TGTGCCAGCAGTTTAAATAGGCTAGCGAACAATGAGCAGTTCTTC.

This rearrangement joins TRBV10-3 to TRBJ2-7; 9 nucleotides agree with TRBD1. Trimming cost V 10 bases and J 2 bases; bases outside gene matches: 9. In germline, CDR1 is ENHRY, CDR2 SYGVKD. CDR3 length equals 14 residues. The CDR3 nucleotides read TGTGCCACCCAGCTAGGGACAGGGACCTACGAGCAGTACTTC. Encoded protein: CATQLGTGTYEQYF.

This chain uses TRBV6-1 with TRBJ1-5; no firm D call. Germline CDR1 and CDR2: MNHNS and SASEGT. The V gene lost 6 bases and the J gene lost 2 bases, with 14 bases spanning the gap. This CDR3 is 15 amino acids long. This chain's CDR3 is CASSGGGSRNQPQHF. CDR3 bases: TGTGCCAGCAGCGGAGGAGGGAGTCGCAATCAGCCCCAGCATTTT.

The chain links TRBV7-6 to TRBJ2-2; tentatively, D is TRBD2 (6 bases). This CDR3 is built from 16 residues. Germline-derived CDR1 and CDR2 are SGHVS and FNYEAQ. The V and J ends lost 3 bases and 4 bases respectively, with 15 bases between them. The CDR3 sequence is CASSLQARDFTGELFF. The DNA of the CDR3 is TGTGCCAGCAGCTTGCAAGCTAGGGACTTCACCGGGGAGCTGTTTTTT.

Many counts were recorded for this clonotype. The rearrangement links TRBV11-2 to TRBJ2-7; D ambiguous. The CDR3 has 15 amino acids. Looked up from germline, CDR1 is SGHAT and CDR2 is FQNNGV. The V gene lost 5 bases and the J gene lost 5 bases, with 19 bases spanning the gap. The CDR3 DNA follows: TGTGCCAGCAGCCGATGGACGATCTCGGCGGACGAGCAGTACTTC. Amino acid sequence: CASSRWTISADEQYF. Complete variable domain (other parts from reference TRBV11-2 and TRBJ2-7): EAGVAQSPRYKIIEKRQSVAFWCNPISGHATLYWYQQILGQGPKLLIQFQNNGVVDDSQLPKDRFSAERLKGVDSTLKIQPAKLEDSAVYLCASSRWTISADEQYFGPGTRLTVT.

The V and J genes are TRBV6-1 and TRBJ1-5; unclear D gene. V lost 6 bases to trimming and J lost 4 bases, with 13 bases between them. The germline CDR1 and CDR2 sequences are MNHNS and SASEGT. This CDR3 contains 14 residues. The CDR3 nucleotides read TGTGCCAGCAGCCGCCGGGCGGCTAATCAGCCCCAGCATTTT. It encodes CASSRRAANQPQHF.

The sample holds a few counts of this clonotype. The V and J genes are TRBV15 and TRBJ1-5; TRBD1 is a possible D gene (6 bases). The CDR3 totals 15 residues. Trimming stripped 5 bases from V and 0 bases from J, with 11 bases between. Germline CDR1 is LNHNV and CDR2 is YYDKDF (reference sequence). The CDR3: CATSEDSYSNQPQHF. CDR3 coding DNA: TGTGCCACCAGCGAGGACAGTTATAGCAATCAGCCCCAGCATTTT.

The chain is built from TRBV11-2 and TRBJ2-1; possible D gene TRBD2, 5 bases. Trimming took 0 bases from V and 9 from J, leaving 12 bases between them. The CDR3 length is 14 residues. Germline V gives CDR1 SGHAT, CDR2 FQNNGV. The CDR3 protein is CASSLDLRVAEQFF. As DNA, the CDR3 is TGTGCCAGCAGCTTAGATCTGAGGGTAGCTGAGCAGTTCTTC.

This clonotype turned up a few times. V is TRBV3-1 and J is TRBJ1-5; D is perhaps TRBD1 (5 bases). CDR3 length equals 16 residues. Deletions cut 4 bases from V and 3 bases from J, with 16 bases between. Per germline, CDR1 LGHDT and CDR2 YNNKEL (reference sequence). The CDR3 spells CASSPTLGAVNQPQHF. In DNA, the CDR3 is TGTGCCAGCAGCCCGACCCTAGGGGCGGTCAATCAGCCCCAGCATTTT.

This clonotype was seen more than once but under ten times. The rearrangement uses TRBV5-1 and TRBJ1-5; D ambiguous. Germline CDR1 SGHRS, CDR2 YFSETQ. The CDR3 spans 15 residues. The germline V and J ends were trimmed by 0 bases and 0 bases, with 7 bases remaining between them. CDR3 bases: TGCGCCAGCAGCTTGGGGGAACATAGCAATCAGCCCCAGCATTTT. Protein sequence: CASSLGEHSNQPQHF.

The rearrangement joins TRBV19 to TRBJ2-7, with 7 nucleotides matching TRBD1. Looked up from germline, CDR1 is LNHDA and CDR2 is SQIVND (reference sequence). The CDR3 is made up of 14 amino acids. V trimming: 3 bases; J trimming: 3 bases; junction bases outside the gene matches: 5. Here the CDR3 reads CASSIDREGYEQYF. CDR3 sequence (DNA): TGTGCCAGTAGTATCGACAGGGAAGGCTACGAGCAGTACTTC.

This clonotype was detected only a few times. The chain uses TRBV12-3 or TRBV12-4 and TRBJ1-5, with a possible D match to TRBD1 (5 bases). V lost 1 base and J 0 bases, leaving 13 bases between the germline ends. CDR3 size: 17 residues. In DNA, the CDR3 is TGTGCCAGCAGTTTAGACGCGGGGGACTATAGCAATCAGCCCCAGCATTTT. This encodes CASSLDAGDYSNQPQHF.

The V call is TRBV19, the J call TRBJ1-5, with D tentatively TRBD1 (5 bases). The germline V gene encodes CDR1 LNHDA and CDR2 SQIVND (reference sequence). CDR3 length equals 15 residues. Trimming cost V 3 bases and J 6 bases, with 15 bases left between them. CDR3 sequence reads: CASSIAHGGSQPQHF. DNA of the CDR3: TGTGCCAGTAGTATTGCTCATGGGGGTTCTCAGCCCCAGCATTTT. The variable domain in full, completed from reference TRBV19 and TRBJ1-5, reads DGGITQSPKYLFRKEGQNVTLSCEQNLNHDAMYWYRQDPGQGLRLIYYSQIVNDFQKGDIAEGYSVSREKKESFPLTVTSAQKNPTAFYLCASSIAHGGSQPQHFGDGTRLSIL.

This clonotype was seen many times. Here the CDR3 DNA reads TGTGCCAGCAGGAGGGTAAATTCACCCCTCCACTTT. As protein: CASRRVNSPLHF. This chain links TRBV12-3 or TRBV12-4 with TRBJ1-6; D call uncertain. The CDR3 has 12 residues. The germline V and J ends were trimmed by 6 bases and 7 bases, with 7 bases remaining between them.

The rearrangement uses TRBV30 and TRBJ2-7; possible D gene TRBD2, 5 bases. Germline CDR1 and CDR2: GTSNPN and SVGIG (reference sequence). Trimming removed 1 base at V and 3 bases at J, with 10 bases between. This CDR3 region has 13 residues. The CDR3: CAWSAGRFYEQYF. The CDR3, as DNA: TGTGCCTGGAGTGCGGGAAGGTTCTACGAGCAGTACTTC. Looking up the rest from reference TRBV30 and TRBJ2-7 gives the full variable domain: SQTIHQWPATLVQPVGSPLSLECTVEGTSNPNLYWYRQAAGRGLQLLFYSVGIGQISSEVPQNLSASRPQDRQFILSSKKLLLSDSGFYLCAWSAGRFYEQYFGPGTRLTVT.

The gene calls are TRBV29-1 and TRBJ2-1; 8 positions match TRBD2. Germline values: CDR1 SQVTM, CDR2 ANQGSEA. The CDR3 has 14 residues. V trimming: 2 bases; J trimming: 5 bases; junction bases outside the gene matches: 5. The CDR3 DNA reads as TGCAGCGTTGAATCCAGCGGGAGAGACAATGAGCAGTTCTTC. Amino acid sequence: CSVESSGRDNEQFF.

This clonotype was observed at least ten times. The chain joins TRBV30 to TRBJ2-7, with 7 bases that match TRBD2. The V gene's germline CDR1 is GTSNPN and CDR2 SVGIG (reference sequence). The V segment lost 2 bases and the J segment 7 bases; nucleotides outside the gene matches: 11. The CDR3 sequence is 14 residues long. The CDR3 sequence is CAWSTTSWVREQYF. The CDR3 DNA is TGTGCCTGGAGTACGACTAGCTGGGTGAGGGAGCAGTACTTC.

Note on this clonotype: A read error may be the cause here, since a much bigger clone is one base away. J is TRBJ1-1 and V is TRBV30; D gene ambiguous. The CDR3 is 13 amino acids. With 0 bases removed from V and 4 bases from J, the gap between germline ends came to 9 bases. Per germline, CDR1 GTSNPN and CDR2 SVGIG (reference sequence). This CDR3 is CAWSVRKVTEAFF. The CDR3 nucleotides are TGTGCCTGGAGTGTACGCAAGGTCACTGAAGCTTTCTTT.

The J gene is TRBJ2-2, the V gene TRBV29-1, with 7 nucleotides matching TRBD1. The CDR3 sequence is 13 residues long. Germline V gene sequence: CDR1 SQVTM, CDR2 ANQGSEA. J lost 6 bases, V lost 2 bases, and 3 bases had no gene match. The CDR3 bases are TGCAGCGTTGAACAGGGGGTAGCCGGGGAGCTGTTTTTT. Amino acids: CSVEQGVAGELFF.